A single sample is the source of the 10 T cell receptor beta chains below, sequenced in a study of Ad26.COV2.S vaccination and SARS-CoV-2 variants. Treatment indicated: roughly 18 received Ad26.COV2.S at low or high dose, single or two shots; a few received placebo; per-sample allocation not given. All samples were drawn on day 63, counting from the first vaccine or placebo injection. Measured with immunoSEQ multiplex PCR; TCRdb has only the in-frame clones, and not every one. Altogether about 480,000 clones are present, roughly nine tenths being singletons, with the ten largest covering 13%. Sequencing used peripheral blood, obtained in a trial of Ad26.COV2.S vaccine versus placebo. Every receptor here comes from a person aged 18-65 years who received the Ad26.COV2.S COVID-19 vaccine or a placebo.

J is TRBJ1-1 and V is TRBV29-1, with a weak D call TRBD1 (5 bases). The CDR3 totals 13 residues. V gave up 8 bases and J gave up 7 bases, with 20 bases separating them. Germline assignment: CDR1 SQVTM and CDR2 ANQGSEA. In DNA form, the CDR3 reads TGCAGCACTCCGGCGGGGGGGGTAGGTGAAGCTTTCTTT. This gives the protein CSTPAGGVGEAFF.

This clone occurred once. V is TRBV5-6 and J is TRBJ2-7; TRBD2 matches 14 bases. Germline CDR1 is SGHDT and CDR2 is YYEEEE. V dropped 4 bases and J dropped 2; count of bases not matched to a gene: 11. The CDR3 loop spans 18 amino acids. CDR3: CASSQIGTSGRSTYEQYF. In nucleotides, the CDR3 is TGTGCCAGCAGCCAGATCGGGACTAGCGGGAGATCCACCTACGAGCAGTACTTC.

The V and J genes are TRBV27 and TRBJ1-1; the match to TRBD1 covers 7 bases. The germline V gene has CDR1 MNHEY and CDR2 SMNVEV (reference sequence). J was trimmed by 1 base and V by 4 bases; bases with no gene match: 6. The CDR3 is made up of 15 amino acids. Here the CDR3 DNA reads TGTGCCAGCAGTTATACAGGGGCGACGAACACTGAAGCTTTCTTT. This sequence encodes CASSYTGATNTEAFF.

The chain links TRBV20-1 to TRBJ1-3; unclear D gene. The germline V gene has CDR1 DFQATT and CDR2 SNEGSKA (reference sequence). CDR3 length: 11 residues. Trimming shortened V by 3 bases and J by 8 bases, and 8 bases separated the two germline ends. CDR3 region: CSASLQDTIYF. For the CDR3, the DNA is TGCAGTGCTAGTTTGCAAGACACCATATATTTT.

This clone showed up just once. The rearrangement links TRBV20-1 to TRBJ2-1, with D perhaps given as TRBD1 or TRBD2 (5 bases each). Germline V gene data show CDR1 as DFQATT and CDR2 as SNEGSKA (reference sequence). The CDR3 sequence is 10 residues long. V dropped 3 bases and J dropped 10 bases, with 7 bases sitting between them. The CDR3 sequence is CSASGGEQFF. The CDR3 DNA is TGCAGTGCTAGTGGGGGAGAGCAGTTCTTC.

The chain uses TRBV4-2 and TRBJ2-7; 9 nucleotides line up with TRBD1. Germline V gives CDR1 LGHNA, CDR2 YNFKEQ. V was clipped by 1 base and J by 5 bases; unmatched bases: 9. The CDR3 is made up of 16 amino acids. CDR3 nucleotide sequence: TGTGCCAGCAGCCAAGTACAGACAGGGGGTTACCACGAGCAGTACTTC. This codes for CASSQVQTGGYHEQYF.

This sequence joins TRBV19 and TRBJ2-1, with TRBD2 matching over 9 bases. From germline, CDR1 is LNHDA and CDR2 SQIVND (reference sequence). The junction had 8 bases not matched to a gene; V was cut back by 7 bases and J by 1 base. This CDR3 is 16 amino acids long. CDR3 in DNA: TGTGCCAGTACGCCTAGCGGGATAGGGTCCTACAATGAGCAGTTCTTC. The encoded protein is CASTPSGIGSYNEQFF.

V and J are TRBV2 and TRBJ1-5; TRBD1 might be the D (5 bases). Germline lookup yields CDR1 SNHLY and CDR2 FYNNEI. Trimming pared 3 bases from V and 3 bases from J, leaving 12 bases between. The CDR3 runs 15 residues. The CDR3 reads CASSDFRGLNQPQHF. The CDR3 DNA follows: TGTGCCAGCAGTGATTTTCGGGGCCTCAATCAGCCCCAGCATTTT. The whole variable domain, remainder taken from reference TRBV2 and TRBJ1-5, is EPEVTQTPSHQVTQMGQEVILRCVPISNHLYFYWYRQILGQKVEFLVSFYNNEISEKSEIFDDQFSVERPDGSNFTLKIRSTKLEDSAMYFCASSDFRGLNQPQHFGDGTRLSIL.

The V gene is TRBV18, the J gene TRBJ2-7; 10 bases align to TRBD2. CDR3 length equals 16 residues. Germline-derived CDR1 and CDR2 are KGHSH and LQKENI. V gave up 3 bases and J gave up 7 bases; unmatched junction bases: 12. The CDR3 is CASSPSILAGEWEQYF. The CDR3 region has the DNA TGTGCCAGCTCACCTTCTATTCTAGCGGGAGAATGGGAGCAGTACTTC.

The chain carries TRBV5-1 and TRBJ2-3; D uncertain. CDR3 length: 13 residues. Germline V gives CDR1 SGHRS, CDR2 YFSETQ. V lost 1 base to trimming and J lost 5 bases, with 8 bases between them. In DNA, the CDR3 is TGCGCCAGCAGCTTGTTTTTGGTAGATACGCAGTATTTT. Translated: CASSLFLVDTQYF.